This T cell receptor (beta chain) was recovered during a study of regulatory T cells in long-lasting Graves disease. Across the study: The criterion for persistent Graves' disease was over 5 years of antithyroid drugs with positive TSH receptor antibodies.

This clonotype has only a few counts. Its target is not known. Findings of the study overall: Persistent cases favored TRBV28, TRBJ1-2 and TRBJ2-5. With approximately 3,000 shared public clonotypes, persistent patients exceeded new patients, who shared about a thousand.

The time point here: persistent/refractory GD, antithyroid drugs over 5 years with positive TRAb. The authors made the TCR library using RNA they extracted from PBMCs. Both iRepertoire HTBI primers and Arm-PCR of CDR3 regions were used to build the TCR beta libraries. Per the original methods: Across all samples, just over 60 TRBV segments and 14 TRBJ segments were identified. TCRdb re-called the multiplex PCR reads with MiXCR, one entry per CDR3 protein. Here the V and J calls rest on TCRdb's processing, not on the authors' analysis. The data hold around 430,000 distinct CDR3 sequences, with about 20% observed a single time. Germline V CDR1 and CDR2: PRHDT, FYEKMQ (reference sequence). The CDR3 is 15 amino acids. Trimming removed 0 bases at V and 3 bases at J, with 8 bases between.

This clonotype was sampled from a female donor with Graves disease. The sample was peripheral blood mononuclear cells (PBMCs), taken when the disease was refractory, from a patient treated with antithyroid drugs. The V call is TRBV13, the J call TRBJ2-2; D is undetermined. The CDR3, as DNA: TGTGCCAGCAGCTTAGGGTTTGGGTACACCGGGGAGCTGTTTTTT. Translation gives CASSLGFGYTGELFF.